The 2 T cell receptor beta chains presented below share a single source sample, sequenced in a study of blood T cell repertoires in COVID-19. This table comes from immunoSEQ multiplex PCR, and its TCRdb copy is limited to in-frame clones, with some not included. The data show a few hundred thousand clones, with roughly 90% seen just once and 2.5% to 3.5% held by the top ten. Sample: PBMCs or T cells enriched from blood (not recorded which). The receptors were sampled from a woman aged 50 to 60 who had been exposed to COVID-19.

The rearrangement links TRBV5-1 to TRBJ2-5; 7 bases fit TRBD2. V shed 4 bases, J shed 11 bases, and the junction held 8 bases outside the gene matches. Germline values: CDR1 SGHRS, CDR2 YFSETQ. The CDR3 consists of 12 residues. CDR3 region: CASSIGGRPQYF. Here the CDR3 DNA reads TGCGCCAGCAGCATCGGGGGGAGGCCTCAGTACTTC. The full variable domain, completed using reference TRBV5-1 and TRBJ2-5, is KAGVTQTPRYLIKTRGQQVTLSCSPISGHRSVSWYQQTPGQGLQFLFEYFSETQRNKGNFPGRFSGRQFSNSRSEMNVSTLELGDSALYLCASSIGGRPQYFGPGTRLLVL.

V is TRBV5-1 and J is TRBJ2-7; D is perhaps TRBD2 (6 bases). The ends were cut back, 4 bases at V and 6 bases at J, with 14 bases in the middle. This CDR3 contains 13 residues. Germline V CDR1 and CDR2: SGHRS, YFSETQ. The chain's CDR3 is CASSRDGGSEQYF. In nucleotides, the CDR3 is TGCGCCAGCAGCCGGGACGGGGGTTCCGAGCAGTACTTC. Combining the CDR3 with reference TRBV5-1 and TRBJ2-7 gives the whole variable domain KAGVTQTPRYLIKTRGQQVTLSCSPISGHRSVSWYQQTPGQGLQFLFEYFSETQRNKGNFPGRFSGRQFSNSRSEMNVSTLELGDSALYLCASSRDGGSEQYFGPGTRLTVT.